This record covers a single T cell receptor (beta chain). CDR3 size: 18 residues. After removal of 0 bases from V and 4 bases from J, the junction contained 11 bases not matched to a gene. Germline V gene sequence: CDR1 MGHRA, CDR2 YSYEKL. This sample is part of a study of blood T cell repertoires in COVID-19. Repertoires were generated with immunoSEQ multiplex PCR, while TCRdb's copy carries only in-frame clones and drops some. The table has some 70,000 clones, 88% seen once. The sample taken for sequencing was peripheral blood. This TCR came from a human donor in a cohort sampled during active COVID-19. The gene calls are TRBV4-1 and TRBJ2-5; 10 nucleotides line up with TRBD2. CDR3 coding DNA: TGCGCCAGCAGCCAAGAATGGAGCGGGGGGGCCCTAGGAGAGACCCAGTACTTC. It encodes CASSQEWSGGALGETQYF.